The rows below give T cell receptor beta chains drawn from one sample of a study of blood T cell repertoires in COVID-19. Clones were read by immunoSEQ multiplex PCR, and TCRdb kept only the in-frame ones, dropping some. The sample consists of roughly 100,000 clones, about four fifths of them appearing once. Specimen: peripheral blood. The receptors come from a man between 35 and 55 years old with active or convalescent COVID-19. Both conserved end residues are part of each CDR3. The D gene is left open where the match is weak. Expanded clones get a size class; other rows say once, few or many, or leave the size out.

V gene,D gene,J gene,clone size,CDR3 DNA,CDR3 protein
TRBV11-2,-,TRBJ2-7,-,TGTGCCAGCAGCTGGGGACACAAATCCTACGAGCAGTACTTC,CASSWGHKSYEQYF
TRBV18,TRBD1,TRBJ1-1,-,TGTGCCAGCTCACCTGGACAGGGGGGCAACACTGAAGCTTTCTTT,CASSPGQGGNTEAFF
TRBV18,-,TRBJ1-3,-,TGTGCCAGCTCACCGTCCGCAGGGGCTGGAAACACCATATATTTT,CASSPSAGAGNTIYF
TRBV7-6,-,TRBJ2-7,-,TGTGCCAGCAGCTTATTTGCAGGCGAGAGCTCCTACGAGCAGTACTTC,CASSLFAGESSYEQYF
TRBV10-3,TRBD1,TRBJ1-6,once,TGTGCCATCAGACCCGGGACAGGGGGTGCGCGGACAAATTCACCCCTCCACTTT,CAIRPGTGGARTNSPLHF
TRBV18,TRBD1,TRBJ1-5,once,TGTGCCAGCTCACCTGATGGCCAAAGGACAGGGCAGAATCAGCCCCAGCATTTT,CASSPDGQRTGQNQPQHF
TRBV15,TRBD1,TRBJ1-5,few,TGTGCCACCAGCAGAGGGGACAGGGATCAACAGCCCCAGCATTTT,CATSRGDRDQQPQHF
TRBV11-3,TRBD1,TRBJ1-3,-,TGTGCCAGCAGCTTCAAAAACCGGGACAGGGGGCCACAATCCGGAAACACCATATATTTT,CASSFKNRDRGPQSGNTIYF
TRBV7-2,-,TRBJ2-7,-,TGTGCCAGCAGCTTAAAAGGGGCGTTCTACGAGCAGTACTTC,CASSLKGAFYEQYF
TRBV3-1/TRBV3-2,TRBD2,TRBJ2-4,once,TGTGCCAGCAAAAAAGCCGGCCAGGGACTAGACATTCAGTACTTC,CASKKAGQGLDIQYF
TRBV11-2,-,TRBJ2-5,-,TGTGCCAGCAGCTCCCTAGATAGGGAGACCCAGTACTTC,CASSSLDRETQYF
TRBV5-5,-,TRBJ2-2,-,TGTGCCAGCAGCATTACAGGCGCGAACACCGGGGAGCTGTTTTTT,CASSITGANTGELFF
TRBV27,-,TRBJ1-2,-,TGTGCCAGCAGTGCTAAAAGTCGGGGTCAGAAGGGTAACTATGGCTACACCTTC,CASSAKSRGQKGNYGYTF
TRBV19,TRBD1,TRBJ1-3,-,TGTGCCAGTAGTCAGGACAGGCCCGACTCTGGAAACACCATATATTTT,CASSQDRPDSGNTIYF
TRBV4-3,TRBD1,TRBJ1-1,-,TGCGCCAGCAGCCAAAATGTCAGGGGGAGAGACGAAGCTTTCTTT,CASSQNVRGRDEAFF
TRBV6-5,-,TRBJ1-1,-,TGTGCCAGCAGTTACGCCCGACAAGCCCCTGAAGCTTTCTTT,CASSYARQAPEAFF
TRBV3-1/TRBV3-2,-,TRBJ1-5,-,TGTGCCAGCAGCCAAGAACGAGCAGGGGCCAATCAGCCCCAGCATTTT,CASSQERAGANQPQHF